The T cell receptor beta chain under discussion was sequenced for a study of human T cells and chemical hapten exposure. Study background: There were weekly diphenylcyclopropenone doses to the scalp for patients throughout the roughly 25-week study.

MiXCR, applied by TCRdb to the RACE reads, yields one record per CDR3 protein. In the table there are roughly 84,000 distinct CDR3 sequences, 10% to 11% of which are singletons. Time point: patch test 3, about 24 weeks after DPC sensitization. Regarding treatment: therapeutic diphenylcyclopropenone sensitization with weekly scalp DPC. Donation of samples came from alopecia patients who were 18 to 70 years old and suitable for DPC. CDR1 and CDR2 (germline): SQVTM, ANQGSEA. V lost 5 bases, J lost 5 bases, and 18 bases lay in between. This CDR3 has 14 amino acids. Sequences were derived from whole blood, sampled in connection with sensitization to the hapten diphenylcyclopropenone (DPC). The chain joins TRBV29-1 to TRBJ2-5; D may match TRBD1 or TRBD2 (5 bases each). The TCR originated in a woman aged 50 to 60 with alopecia areata. Some clones in this sample may be carry-over from other donors' samples. The DNA of the CDR3 is TGCAGCGTTACCCAGGGCTCGGGCGGGGAGACCCAGTACTTC. This codes for CSVTQGSGGETQYF.